Below are 14 T cell receptor beta chains sequenced from a single sample in a study of shared clonotypes between healthy human individuals. Some clones are missing from TCRdb's copy, which holds only in-frame ones; the method was immunoSEQ multiplex PCR. The data hold some 900,000 clones, with roughly 72% observed a single time. The sample was memory CD4+ T cells sorted from blood. Subset specified: CD45RA-negative fraction. The receptors stem from a man between 18 and 35 years old in good health.

The chain joins TRBV5-4 to TRBJ2-1; D uncertain. The CDR3 covers 11 residues. V shed 4 bases and J shed 10 bases, with 9 bases lying between them. Looked up from germline, CDR1 is SGHNT and CDR2 is YYREEE (reference sequence). The CDR3 sequence is CASSRPQEQFF. CDR3 nucleotide sequence: TGTGCCAGCAGCCGTCCACAAGAGCAGTTCTTC.

This clone showed up just once. The chain joins TRBV5-5 to TRBJ1-3, with D maybe TRBD1 (6 bases). V was pared by 5 bases and J by 0 bases, with 12 bases between. CDR1 is SGHKS and CDR2 is YYEKEE in the germline V gene (reference sequence). The CDR3 loop spans 15 amino acids. The CDR3 here is CASRGGGSSGNTIYF. CDR3 nucleotides: TGTGCCAGCAGGGGGGGCGGATCCTCTGGAAACACCATATATTTT.

The CDR3 DNA reads as TGCAGCGTTGGGGGGGGCAGTTCCATCTCTGGAAACACCATATATTTT. Translating gives CSVGGGSSISGNTIYF. J is TRBJ1-3 and V is TRBV29-1, with TRBD1 as a possible D gene (6 bases). The CDR3 runs to 16 residues. V shed 4 bases and J shed 0 bases, with 16 bases lying between them. Germline assignment: CDR1 SQVTM and CDR2 ANQGSEA. Supplemented by reference TRBV29-1 and TRBJ1-3, the full variable domain reads SAVISQKPSRDICQRGTSLTIQCQVDSQVTMMFWYRQQPGQSLTLIATANQGSEATYESGFVIDKFPISRPNLTFSTLTVSNMSPEDSSIYLCSVGGGSSISGNTIYFGEGSWLTVV.

Comments on this clone: This CDR3 is also generated by other DNA sequences in the sample. The V and J genes are TRBV7-2 and TRBJ1-1, with D possibly matching TRBD1 (5 bases). Germline V gene data show CDR1 as SGHTA and CDR2 as FQGNSA. Trimming stripped 5 bases from V and 4 bases from J, with 14 bases between. CDR3 length equals 14 residues. The chain's CDR3 is CASSPLGGATEAFF. The CDR3 DNA follows: TGTGCCAGCAGCCCCCTAGGCGGGGCCACTGAAGCTTTCTTT.

V usage is TRBV18 and J usage is TRBJ2-3; no firm D call. Germline V gene lookup returns CDR1 KGHSH and CDR2 LQKENI. V was clipped by 3 bases and J by 7 bases, with 11 bases between them. The CDR3 consists of 13 residues. The CDR3 spells CASSPEGLHTQYF. As DNA, the CDR3 is TGTGCCAGCTCACCGGAAGGTTTGCATACGCAGTATTTT.

V is TRBV5-1 and J is TRBJ2-3; 7 bases agree with TRBD2. Germline V lookup: CDR1 SGHRS, CDR2 YFSETQ. The CDR3 runs 16 residues. The ends lost 2 bases at V and 4 bases at J; junction bases unmatched: 10. The CDR3 protein is CASSFPTGGAADTQYF. In nucleotides, the CDR3 is TGCGCCAGCAGCTTCCCCACGGGGGGAGCGGCAGATACGCAGTATTTT.

In regard to this clone: One junction end disagrees with the germline gene, perhaps due to a read error. V gene TRBV29-1 combines with J gene TRBJ1-4; 7 bases match TRBD1. The CDR3 is 11 amino acids. From germline, CDR1 is SQVTM and CDR2 ANQGSEA. CDR3 protein: CSVEDWRGLAF. The CDR3 region has the DNA TGCAGCGTTGAAGATTGGAGGGGGCTGGCTTTT.

Only a few counts were recorded for this clone. The V and J genes are TRBV6-1 and TRBJ1-2; D gene ambiguous. V lost 4 bases to trimming and J lost 6 bases, with 12 bases between them. Looked up from germline, CDR1 is MNHNS and CDR2 is SASEGT. The CDR3 extends over 13 amino acids. Here the CDR3 reads CASSVQPRNGYTF. The CDR3 DNA follows: TGTGCCAGCAGTGTTCAACCGAGAAATGGCTACACCTTC.

Details on this clone: Sequence at one end of the junction differs from germline and may be a read error. The V and J genes are TRBV6-5 and TRBJ2-5; D is tentatively TRBD1 or TRBD2 (5 bases each). Germline CDR1 MNHEY, CDR2 SVGAGI. The CDR3 extends over 14 amino acids. For the CDR3, the DNA is TGTACCAGCAGCACCGGGACGCCAGCGAGGGAGCAGTACTTC. This translates into CTSSTGTPAREQYF.

This chain connects TRBV5-1 to TRBJ2-1; D is perhaps TRBD1 (5 bases). The CDR3 consists of 13 residues. V was shortened by 1 base and J by 5 bases, with 7 bases between the two germline ends. Germline CDR1 is SGHRS and CDR2 is YFSETQ. The CDR3 loop reads CASSLRQNNEQFF. CDR3 DNA: TGCGCCAGCAGCTTGCGACAGAACAATGAGCAGTTCTTC.

This clone was seen a single time. The chain carries TRBV12-5 and TRBJ1-1; D gene unclear. Per germline, CDR1 LGHNT and CDR2 FRNRAP. V was clipped by 0 bases and J by 10 bases, with 18 bases between them. The CDR3 loop spans 15 amino acids. The CDR3 bases are TGTGCTAGTGGTTTGGTAAGTTCGGCTGTCGTTGGAGCTTTCTTT. It translates to CASGLVSSAVVGAFF. Full variable domain (remainder filled in from reference TRBV12-5 and TRBJ1-1): DARVTQTPRHKVTEMGQEVTMRCQPILGHNTVFWYRQTMMQGLELLAYFRNRAPLDDSGMPKDRFSAEMPDATLATLKIQPSEPRDSAVYFCASGLVSSAVVGAFFGQGTRLTVV.

The chain links TRBV9 to TRBJ2-3; D may be TRBD2 (5 bases). The CDR3 totals 15 residues. The germline V gene encodes CDR1 SGDLS and CDR2 YYNGEE. Trimming left V 3 bases short and J 0 bases short, with 11 bases between. The CDR3 reads CASSEAGHSTDTQYF. CDR3 coding DNA: TGTGCCAGCAGCGAGGCGGGCCATAGCACAGATACGCAGTATTTT. Full variable domain (rest looked up from reference TRBV9 and TRBJ2-3): DSGVTQTPKHLITATGQRVTLRCSPRSGDLSVYWYQQSLDQGLQFLIQYYNGEERAKGNILERFSAQQFPDLHSELNLSSLELGDSALYFCASSEAGHSTDTQYFGPGTRLTVL.

The chain uses TRBV5-1 and TRBJ1-3; a possible D gene is TRBD1 (5 bases). The V gene's germline CDR1 is SGHRS and CDR2 YFSETQ. V gave up 6 bases and J gave up 0 bases, with 13 bases separating them. This CDR3 contains 15 residues. The DNA for the CDR3 is TGCGCCAGCACAGAGGGGATGGTCTCTGGAAACACCATATATTTT. It is translated as CASTEGMVSGNTIYF.

J is TRBJ1-2 and V is TRBV25-1; tentative D call: TRBD1 (6 bases). In germline, CDR1 is MGHDK, CDR2 SYGVNS. Trimming took 3 bases from V and 1 from J, leaving 12 bases between them. CDR3 length equals 15 residues. The CDR3 DNA follows: TGTGCCAGCAGTGACCCCCGGACAGTTAACTATGGCTACACCTTC. Protein product: CASSDPRTVNYGYTF.